Listed here are 3 T cell receptor beta chains from one sample, sequenced in a study of T cells after yellow fever vaccination. TCRdb processed the 5' RACE reads anew with MiXCR; each CDR3 protein has one entry. The data show approximately 260,000 distinct CDR3 sequences, around 13% seen once. Sample: CD4+ T cells sorted from PBMCs, taken 45 days after the yellow fever booster vaccination. The receptors come from a man aged 30-40 years who received the YFV17D yellow fever vaccine.

This chain connects TRBV14 to TRBJ1-5, with a weak D call TRBD1 (5 bases). Germline CDR1 is SGHDN and CDR2 is FVKESK. The length of the CDR3 is 16 residues. Trimming left V 3 bases short and J 5 bases short, with 17 bases between. The CDR3, as DNA: TGTGCCAGCAGCCATCAAGGACACAGTTTTCATCAGCCCCAGCATTTT. Encoded protein: CASSHQGHSFHQPQHF.

Here the CDR3 reads CATSGPNNEQFF. DNA of the CDR3: TGTGCCACCTCCGGACCTAACAATGAGCAGTTCTTC. The rearrangement joins TRBV27 to TRBJ2-1; D ambiguous. The CDR3 covers 12 residues. V lost 10 bases and J 5 bases, leaving 12 bases between the germline ends. Germline V lookup: CDR1 MNHEY, CDR2 SMNVEV (reference sequence).

This clonotype was detected only a few times. The chain links TRBV7-9 to TRBJ2-7; possibly TRBD1 for D (6 bases). The CDR3 covers 15 residues. Deletions cut 1 base from V and 2 bases from J, with 12 bases between. Germline CDR1 reads SEHNR; CDR2 reads FQNEAQ (reference sequence). In nucleotides, the CDR3 is TGTGCCAGCAGCTTAGGTAGACAGGAGACCTACGAGCAGTACTTC. Translated: CASSLGRQETYEQYF.